This TCR beta chain was observed in a study of Ad26.COV2.S vaccination and SARS-CoV-2 variants. Findings and limits, study-wide: Placebo recipients trailed vaccine recipients in spike-specific TCR breadth. Using TCR breadth and depth analyses may have led to underestimated total T cell responses.

Treatment noted: about 20 received Ad26.COV2.S at low or high dose, single or two shots; roughly 5 received placebo; per-sample allocation not given. Each sample was drawn 63 days after the first injection (of vaccine or placebo). An Ad26 vector was used to express Wuhan-strain SARS-CoV-2 spike as the vaccine. The assay was immunoSEQ multiplex PCR, and TCRdb's table has in-frame clones only and misses some. This table has a few hundred thousand clones, 83% appearing once. On this clone: As yet, its antigen is unknown.

This TCR derives from a person aged 18 to 59 who received the Ad26.COV2.S COVID-19 vaccine or a placebo. The starting material was peripheral blood, obtained in a trial of Ad26.COV2.S vaccine versus placebo.

The CDR3 DNA follows: TGTGCCAGCGATCGGGGGGCGCGGGGCTACACCTTC. This codes for CASDRGARGYTF. The chain carries TRBV28 and TRBJ1-2; possibly TRBD1 for D (6 bases). The germline gives CDR1 MDHEN, CDR2 SYDVKM. The CDR3 has 12 amino acids. V was clipped by 8 bases and J by 8 bases, with 15 bases between them.